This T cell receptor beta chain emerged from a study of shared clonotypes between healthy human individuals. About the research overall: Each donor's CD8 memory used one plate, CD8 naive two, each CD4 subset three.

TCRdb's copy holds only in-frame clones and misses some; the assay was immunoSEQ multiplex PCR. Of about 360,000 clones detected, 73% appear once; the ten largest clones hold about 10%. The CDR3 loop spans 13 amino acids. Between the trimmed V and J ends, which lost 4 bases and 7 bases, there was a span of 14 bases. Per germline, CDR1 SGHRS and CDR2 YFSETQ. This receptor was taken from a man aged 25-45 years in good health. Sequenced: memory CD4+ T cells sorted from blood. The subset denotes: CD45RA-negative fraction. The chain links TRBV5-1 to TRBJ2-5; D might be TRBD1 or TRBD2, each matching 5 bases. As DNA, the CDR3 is TGCGCCAGCAGCCCGGGATCCAGGGTGACCCAGTACTTC. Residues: CASSPGSRVTQYF.